The 24 T cell receptor beta chains below come from one sample, sequenced in a study of CD8 T cells in ankylosing spondylitis. Their target antigens are unknown. Study conclusions and caveats: What appeared characteristic of ankylosing spondylitis blood was a TCR beta motif of 7 or 8 highly homologous variants.

In TCRdb, the 5' RACE reads were re-called with MiXCR into one record per CDR3 protein. The sample carries approximately 540,000 distinct CDR3 sequences, roughly 12% recorded once. The sample consisted of blood, either unsorted or a sorted T cell fraction (not recorded which). The receptor set was obtained from a male donor with ankylosing spondylitis.

This clonotype was observed a single time. This chain connects TRBV19 to TRBJ1-2, with 7 nucleotides matching TRBD1. The CDR3 is 14 amino acids. From germline, CDR1 is LNHDA and CDR2 SQIVND (reference sequence). The V segment lost 1 base and the J segment 6 bases; nucleotides outside the gene matches: 5. CDR3 sequence reads: CASSIVGTEDGYTF. The DNA of the CDR3 is TGTGCCAGTAGTATAGTAGGGACAGAAGATGGCTACACCTTC.

This clonotype was seen only a few times. The chain links TRBV20-1 to TRBJ2-3; D unresolved. CDR1 is DFQATT and CDR2 is SNEGSKA in the germline V gene (reference sequence). Trimming took 6 bases from V and 7 from J, leaving 20 bases between them. The CDR3 loop spans 14 amino acids. The CDR3 DNA follows: TGCAGTGCGGACCTGACTCTCTCCCCCTATACGCAGTATTTT. Protein sequence: CSADLTLSPYTQYF.

This clonotype was counted ten times or more. The chain has TRBV3-1 and TRBJ1-1; TRBD1 might be the D (5 bases). CDR3 length: 14 amino acids. Germline lookup yields CDR1 LGHDT and CDR2 YNNKEL (reference sequence). The V end was cut by 5 bases, the J end by 8 bases, with 18 bases between. The CDR3 region has the DNA TGTGCCAGCAGCGACTTCGGAGGGGAAAAGGAAGCTTTCTTT. Translated, it gives CASSDFGGEKEAFF.

The sample holds a few counts of this clonotype. This chain connects TRBV18 to TRBJ2-1, with 12 positions matching TRBD2. The CDR3 sequence is 17 residues long. Per the germline V gene, CDR1 is KGHSH and CDR2 is LQKENI. Germline trimming cut 4 bases from V and 4 bases from J; bases unmatched to any gene: 8. Here the CDR3 DNA reads TGTGCCAGCTCACGGGCTAGCGGGAGGGCCTTATACAATGAGCAGTTCTTC. This sequence encodes CASSRASGRALYNEQFF.

The chain is built from TRBV7-8 and TRBJ2-1; 8 bases match TRBD2. The CDR3 is 13 residues long. J was trimmed by 5 bases and V by 4 bases; bases with no gene match: 1. Germline assignment: CDR1 SGHVS and CDR2 FQNEAQ. The CDR3 loop is CASSSTSDNEQFF. The CDR3 coding sequence is TGTGCCAGCAGCTCGACTAGCGACAATGAGCAGTTCTTC.

This clonotype was recorded at least ten times. The V call is TRBV11-2, the J call TRBJ2-7, with 9 bases that match TRBD2. Looked up from germline, CDR1 is SGHAT and CDR2 is FQNNGV. The CDR3 extends over 16 amino acids. With 4 bases clipped from V and 0 bases from J, the junction kept 7 bases outside the gene matches. The CDR3 here is CASSSPTSGNSYEQYF. The CDR3 bases are TGTGCCAGCAGCTCTCCGACTAGCGGAAACTCCTACGAGCAGTACTTC.

The CDR3 spells CASSPRVLAATDTQYF. In DNA form, the CDR3 reads TGTGCCAGCAGCCCCCGAGTACTAGCGGCCACAGATACGCAGTATTTT. This chain joins TRBV7-9 and TRBJ2-3; TRBD2 agrees at 8 bases. Germline CDR1 SEHNR, CDR2 FQNEAQ (reference sequence). With V trimmed by 5 bases and J by 2 bases, 9 bases remained unmatched. The CDR3 spans 16 residues.

The chain employs TRBV20-1 and TRBJ2-1; no definite D call. Germline loops: CDR1 DFQATT, CDR2 SNEGSKA (reference sequence). The CDR3 runs 15 residues. Trimming left V 4 bases short and J 0 bases short, with 13 bases between. This CDR3 reads CSAIVEVGSYNEQFF. DNA of the CDR3: TGCAGTGCTATTGTGGAAGTAGGCTCCTACAATGAGCAGTTCTTC.

The rearrangement links TRBV2 to TRBJ2-1, with 8 nucleotides matching TRBD2. Germline CDR1 SNHLY, CDR2 FYNNEI. This CDR3 spans 15 amino acids. The V and J ends lost 6 bases and 2 bases, in that order; junction bases with no gene match: 6. CDR3 protein: CASRESGSTYNEQFF. The DNA of the CDR3 is TGTGCCAGCAGGGAGAGCGGGAGCACCTACAATGAGCAGTTCTTC.

The V gene is TRBV29-1, the J gene TRBJ1-5; 7 bases agree with TRBD1. Germline-derived CDR1 and CDR2 are SQVTM and ANQGSEA. CDR3 size: 13 residues. Trimming cost V 4 bases and J 7 bases; bases outside gene matches: 7. CDR3 region: CSVGGQNGQPQHF. As DNA, the CDR3 is TGCAGCGTTGGGGGACAGAACGGGCAGCCCCAGCATTTT.

The genes are TRBV11-2 and TRBJ1-2; D is undetermined. The CDR3 totals 15 residues. Between the trimmed V and J ends, which lost 4 bases and 2 bases, there was a span of 14 bases. Germline values: CDR1 SGHAT, CDR2 FQNNGV. The CDR3 spells CASSSLTARNYGYTF. CDR3 DNA: TGTGCCAGCAGCTCGCTTACCGCGCGGAACTATGGCTACACCTTC.

This chain joins TRBV20-1 and TRBJ1-2, with a tentative D call TRBD1 (6 bases). The germline CDR1 and CDR2 sequences are DFQATT and SNEGSKA (reference sequence). The CDR3 contains 12 residues. The CDR3 sequence is CRVLKGGYGYTF. For the CDR3, the DNA is TGCAGAGTCCTAAAGGGGGGATATGGCTACACCTTC.

At least ten counts were recorded for this clonotype. The J gene is TRBJ2-2, the V gene TRBV12-3 or TRBV12-4; 7 bases are a match to TRBD2. This CDR3 contains 16 residues. V was clipped by 7 bases and J by 7 bases; unmatched bases: 15. CDR3: CASTEVVGLGYGELFF. CDR3 nucleotide sequence: TGTGCCAGCACCGAGGTTGTAGGACTAGGGTACGGGGAGCTGTTTTTT.

This clonotype occurred many times. This chain joins TRBV2 and TRBJ2-5; possible D gene TRBD2, 6 bases. The CDR3 contains 13 residues. Germline V lookup: CDR1 SNHLY, CDR2 FYNNEI. Trimming took 11 bases from V and 5 from J, leaving 18 bases between them. CDR3 bases: TGTGCCTCCCGAGGAGGAGGGCCCGAGACCCAGTACTTC. Protein product: CASRGGGPETQYF.

At least ten counts were recorded for this clonotype. This chain links TRBV20-1 with TRBJ2-1; 8 positions agree with TRBD2. This CDR3 contains 17 residues. Germline CDR1 and CDR2: DFQATT and SNEGSKA (reference sequence). The trim removed 5 bases at V and 3 bases at J, leaving 15 bases unmatched. CDR3 in amino acids: CSADTNSGTSDYNEQFF. The CDR3, as DNA: TGCAGTGCTGACACGAATTCCGGGACTAGTGACTACAATGAGCAGTTCTTC.

This clonotype was counted between two and nine times. This rearrangement joins TRBV24-1 to TRBJ2-3, with 10 bases identical to TRBD2. Germline CDR1 and CDR2: KGHDR and SFDVKD. The CDR3 totals 15 residues. V lost 9 bases to trimming and J lost 8 bases; unmatched junction nucleotides: 13. The CDR3 region is CATEPGLALRSTQYF. The DNA for the CDR3 is TGTGCCACCGAGCCGGGACTAGCGCTGCGGAGTACGCAGTATTTT.

This clonotype was seen only a few times. This sequence joins TRBV7-9 and TRBJ2-7; TRBD1 matches 9 bases. The length of the CDR3 is 16 residues. Germline CDR1 is SEHNR and CDR2 is FQNEAQ (reference sequence). The V segment lost 5 bases and the J segment 2 bases; nucleotides outside the gene matches: 10. The CDR3 DNA reads TGTGCCAGCAGCAAGACTTCCGGGACAGGGACCTACGAGCAGTACTTC. Translating gives CASSKTSGTGTYEQYF.

This clonotype has a count of ten or more. The chain employs TRBV15 and TRBJ2-1, with D maybe TRBD2 (5 bases). V was clipped by 1 base and J by 10 bases, with 8 bases between them. The CDR3 has 12 residues. Looked up from germline, CDR1 is LNHNV and CDR2 is YYDKDF (reference sequence). The CDR3 protein is CATSRGLREQFF. Here the CDR3 DNA reads TGTGCCACCAGCAGAGGACTACGGGAGCAGTTCTTC.

The genes are TRBV21-1 and TRBJ2-7; the table's TRBD1 call for D was not verified on the DNA. TRBV21-1 is described as a pseudogene. This CDR3 has 16 residues. CDR3: CASAQRDRSSSYEQYV. CDR3 in DNA: TGTGCCAGCGCCCAAAGGGACAGGTCTAGCTCCTACGAGCAGTACGTC.

V gene TRBV20-1 combines with J gene TRBJ2-3, with TRBD2 as a possible D gene (5 bases). Germline V gives CDR1 DFQATT, CDR2 SNEGSKA (reference sequence). The CDR3 extends over 12 amino acids. CDR3 loop: CSVQRSTDTQYF. In DNA form, the CDR3 reads TGCAGCGTCCAGCGGAGCACAGATACGCAGTATTTT.

This clonotype showed up just a few times. V and J are TRBV6-5 and TRBJ1-4, with 10 bases that match TRBD1. Germline CDR1 and CDR2: MNHEY and SVGAGI. CDR3 length equals 14 residues. The junction had 2 bases not matched to a gene; V was cut back by 2 bases and J by 8 bases. CDR3 bases: TGTGCCAGCAGTTACGACAGGGGGCGAGAAAAACTGTTTTTT. Protein: CASSYDRGREKLFF.

This clonotype has only a few counts. The chain recombines TRBV5-1 with TRBJ2-7, with D tentatively TRBD1 or TRBD2 (6 bases each). Looked up from germline, CDR1 is SGHRS and CDR2 is YFSETQ. The CDR3 extends over 15 amino acids. Trimming cost V 0 bases and J 4 bases, with 14 bases left between them. The chain's CDR3 is CASSLGPGEVYEQYF. The CDR3 DNA is TGCGCCAGCAGCTTGGGTCCAGGGGAGGTTTACGAGCAGTACTTC.

The rearrangement uses TRBV29-1 and TRBJ2-3; possible D gene TRBD1, 5 bases. V shed 2 bases and J shed 2 bases, with 14 bases lying between them. Germline V CDR1 and CDR2: SQVTM, ANQGSEA. CDR3 length: 15 amino acids. The CDR3 coding sequence is TGCAGCGTTGAACGGACAATAGGAGCCACAGATACGCAGTATTTT. Residues: CSVERTIGATDTQYF.

This clonotype was counted at least ten times. The chain employs TRBV12-3 or TRBV12-4 and TRBJ2-3; 13 positions agree with TRBD2. The CDR3 consists of 17 residues. Trimming removed 6 bases from V and 3 bases from J; junction bases left unmatched: 9. The CDR3 spells CASSSPGLAGATDTQYF. The CDR3 DNA follows: TGTGCCAGCAGCTCGCCCGGACTAGCGGGAGCGACAGATACGCAGTATTTT.